This TCR beta chain is from a study of tumor-infiltrating lymphocytes in primary liver carcinoma. Both RNA and DNA were isolated together from about 20-30 mg of bulk tissue that had not been sorted. With a constant-region primer, TCR beta cDNA was made from approximately 520 ng of total RNA. Amplification in three nested multiplex PCR rounds with slightly modified ARM-PCR gave rise to TCR beta libraries. A C-beta reverse primer and TRBV1-TRBV30 forward primers served in each of the first two PCR rounds, at ten to eleven cycles apiece. TCRdb recomputed calls from the multiplex PCR reads with MiXCR, one row per CDR3 protein. The sample has just under 45,000 distinct CDR3 sequences; 73% are singletons. The CDR3 extends over 12 amino acids. CDR1 is GTSNPN and CDR2 is SVGIG in the germline V gene (reference sequence). Trimming stripped 2 bases from V and 7 bases from J, with 11 bases between. With respect to this clonotype: No conserved phenylalanine or tryptophan ends this CDR3, so it is likely a read error.

V usage is TRBV30 and J usage is TRBJ2-5, with D unresolved. Source material: liver tumor tissue from sampling region 2. Noted subset: tumor region T2, inferior pole. The sequence came from a man aged 35 to 55 with primary liver carcinoma and hepatitis B virus infection. In DNA, the CDR3 is TGTGCCTGGAGTCTCATGGTGGGGACCCAGTACTTA. Its translation: CAWSLMVGTQYL.